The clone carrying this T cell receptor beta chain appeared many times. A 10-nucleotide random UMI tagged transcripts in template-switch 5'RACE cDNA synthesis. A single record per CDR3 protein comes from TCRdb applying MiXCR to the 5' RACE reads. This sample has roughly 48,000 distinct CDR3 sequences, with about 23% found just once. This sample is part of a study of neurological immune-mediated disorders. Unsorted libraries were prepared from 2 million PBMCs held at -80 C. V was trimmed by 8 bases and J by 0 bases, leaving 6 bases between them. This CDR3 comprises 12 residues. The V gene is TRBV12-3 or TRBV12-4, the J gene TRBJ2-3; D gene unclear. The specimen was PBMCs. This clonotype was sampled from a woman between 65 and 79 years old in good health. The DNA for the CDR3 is TGTGCCAGCGGAGCTAGCACAGATACGCAGTATTTT. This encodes CASGASTDTQYF.